The entry below describes one TCR beta chain. PCR primers comprised 60 Vbeta and 13 Jbeta primers. Assay used: immunoSEQ multiplex PCR; TCRdb lists only in-frame clones, some missing. The sample gives around 92,000 clones, roughly 74% of which show up once; roughly 15% is in the top ten. The sample comes from a study of cytomegalovirus exposure and HLA in healthy donors. The sequenced sample consisted of PBMCs. This clonotype was obtained from a woman between 65 and 79 years old in good health and CMV-seropositive.

This CDR3 is CASSGGGSGAGELFF. Here the CDR3 DNA reads TGTGCCAGCAGTGGGGGAGGGTCCGGCGCCGGGGAGCTGTTTTTT. The chain joins TRBV6-1 to TRBJ2-2; TRBD2 matches at 7 bases. CDR1 is MNHNS, CDR2 SASEGT, per germline. The J segment lost 6 bases and the V segment lost 4 bases, leaving 8 bases of the junction unmatched. The CDR3 runs 15 residues.